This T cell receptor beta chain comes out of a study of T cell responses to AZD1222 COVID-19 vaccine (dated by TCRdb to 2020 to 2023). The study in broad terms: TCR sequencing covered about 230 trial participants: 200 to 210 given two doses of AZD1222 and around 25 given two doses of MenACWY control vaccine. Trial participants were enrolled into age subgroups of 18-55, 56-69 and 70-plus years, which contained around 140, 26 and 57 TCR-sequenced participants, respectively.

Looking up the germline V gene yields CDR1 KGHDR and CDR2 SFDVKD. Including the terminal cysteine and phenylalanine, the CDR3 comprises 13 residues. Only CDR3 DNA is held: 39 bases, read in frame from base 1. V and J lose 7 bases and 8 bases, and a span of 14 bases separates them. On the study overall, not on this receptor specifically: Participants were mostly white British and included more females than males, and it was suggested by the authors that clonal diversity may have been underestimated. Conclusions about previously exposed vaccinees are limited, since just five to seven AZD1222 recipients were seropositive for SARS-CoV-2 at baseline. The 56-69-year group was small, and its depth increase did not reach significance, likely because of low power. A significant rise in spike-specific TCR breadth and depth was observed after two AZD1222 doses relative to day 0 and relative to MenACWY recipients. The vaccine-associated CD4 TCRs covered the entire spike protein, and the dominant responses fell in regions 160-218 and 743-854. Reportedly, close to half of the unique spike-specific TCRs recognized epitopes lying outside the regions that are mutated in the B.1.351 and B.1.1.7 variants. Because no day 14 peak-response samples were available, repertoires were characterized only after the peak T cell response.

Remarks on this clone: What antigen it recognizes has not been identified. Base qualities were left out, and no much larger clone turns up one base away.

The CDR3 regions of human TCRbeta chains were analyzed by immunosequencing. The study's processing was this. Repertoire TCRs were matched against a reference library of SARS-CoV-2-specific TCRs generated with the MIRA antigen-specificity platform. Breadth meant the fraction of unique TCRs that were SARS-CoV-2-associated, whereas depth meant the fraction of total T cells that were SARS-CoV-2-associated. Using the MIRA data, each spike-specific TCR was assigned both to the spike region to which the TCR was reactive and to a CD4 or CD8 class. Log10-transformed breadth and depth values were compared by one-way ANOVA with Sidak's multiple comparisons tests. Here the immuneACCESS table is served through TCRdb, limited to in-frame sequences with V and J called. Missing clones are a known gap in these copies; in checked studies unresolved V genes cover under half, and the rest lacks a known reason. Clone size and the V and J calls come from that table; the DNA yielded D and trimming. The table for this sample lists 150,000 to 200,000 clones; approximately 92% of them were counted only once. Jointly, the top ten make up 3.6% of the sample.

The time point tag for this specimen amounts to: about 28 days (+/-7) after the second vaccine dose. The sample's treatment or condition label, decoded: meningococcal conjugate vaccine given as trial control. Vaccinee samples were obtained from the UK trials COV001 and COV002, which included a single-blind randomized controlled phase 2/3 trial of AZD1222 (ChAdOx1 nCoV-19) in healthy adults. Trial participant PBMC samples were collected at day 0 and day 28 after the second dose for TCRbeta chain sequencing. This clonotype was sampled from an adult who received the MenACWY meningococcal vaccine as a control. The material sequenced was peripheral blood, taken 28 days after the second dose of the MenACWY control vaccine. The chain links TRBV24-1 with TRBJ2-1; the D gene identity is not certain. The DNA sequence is TGTGCCACCAGCCCTGGGTTTAGGGATGAGCAGTTCTTC. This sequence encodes CATSPGFRDEQFF.